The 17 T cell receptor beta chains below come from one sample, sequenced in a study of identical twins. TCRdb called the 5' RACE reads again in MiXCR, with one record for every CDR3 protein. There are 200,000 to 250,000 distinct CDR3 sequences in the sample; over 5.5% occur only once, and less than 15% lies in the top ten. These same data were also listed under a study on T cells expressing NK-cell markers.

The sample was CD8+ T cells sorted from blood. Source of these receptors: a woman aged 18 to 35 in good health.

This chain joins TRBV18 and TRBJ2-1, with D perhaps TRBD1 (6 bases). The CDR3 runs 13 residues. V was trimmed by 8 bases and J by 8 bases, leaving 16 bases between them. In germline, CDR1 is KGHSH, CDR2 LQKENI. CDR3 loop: CASRLQGSDEQFF. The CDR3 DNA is TGTGCCAGCCGCCTTCAGGGGTCTGATGAGCAGTTCTTC.

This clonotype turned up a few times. The CDR3 DNA reads TGTGCCAGTAGTTTCCTAGCGGGACGCACAGATACGCAGTATTTT. Amino acid sequence: CASSFLAGRTDTQYF. The J gene is TRBJ2-3, the V gene TRBV19, with 9 bases that match TRBD2. The V and J ends lost 5 bases and 1 base, in that order; junction bases with no gene match: 4. CDR1 is LNHDA, CDR2 SQIVND, per germline (reference sequence). The CDR3 runs to 15 residues. Supplemented by reference TRBV19 and TRBJ2-3, the full variable domain reads DGGITQSPKYLFRKEGQNVTLSCEQNLNHDAMYWYRQDPGQGLRLIYYSQIVNDFQKGDIAEGYSVSREKKESFPLTVTSAQKNPTAFYLCASSFLAGRTDTQYFGPGTRLTVL.

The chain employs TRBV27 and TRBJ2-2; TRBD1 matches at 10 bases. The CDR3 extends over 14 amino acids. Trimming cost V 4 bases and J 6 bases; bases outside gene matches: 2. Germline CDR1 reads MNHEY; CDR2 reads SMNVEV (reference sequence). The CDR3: CASSSGTGAGELFF. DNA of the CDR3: TGTGCCAGCAGTTCCGGGACAGGGGCCGGGGAGCTGTTTTTT.

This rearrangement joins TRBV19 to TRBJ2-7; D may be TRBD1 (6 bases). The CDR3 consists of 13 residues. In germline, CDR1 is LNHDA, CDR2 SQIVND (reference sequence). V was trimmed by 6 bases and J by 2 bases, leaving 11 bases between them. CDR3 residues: CASSSDRTYEQYF. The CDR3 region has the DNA TGTGCCAGTAGCTCGGACAGAACCTACGAGCAGTACTTC.

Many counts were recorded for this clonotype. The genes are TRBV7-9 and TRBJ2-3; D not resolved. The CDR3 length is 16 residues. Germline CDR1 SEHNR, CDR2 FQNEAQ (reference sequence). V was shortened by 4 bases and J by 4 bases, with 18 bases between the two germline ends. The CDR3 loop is CASSSTPALSADTQYF. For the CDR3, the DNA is TGTGCCAGCAGCTCTACCCCGGCACTCTCGGCAGATACGCAGTATTTT.

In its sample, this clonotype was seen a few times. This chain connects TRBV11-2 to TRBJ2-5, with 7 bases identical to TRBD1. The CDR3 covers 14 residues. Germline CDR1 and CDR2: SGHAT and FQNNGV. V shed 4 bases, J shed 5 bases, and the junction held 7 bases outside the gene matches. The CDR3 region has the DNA TGTGCCAGCAGCTCCCCGACAGGGCCCGAGACCCAGTACTTC. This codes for CASSSPTGPETQYF.

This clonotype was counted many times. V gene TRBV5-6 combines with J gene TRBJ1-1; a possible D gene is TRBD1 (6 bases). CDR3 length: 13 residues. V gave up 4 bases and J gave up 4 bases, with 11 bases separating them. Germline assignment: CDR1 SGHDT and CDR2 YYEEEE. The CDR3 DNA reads TGTGCCAGCAGCCCAGGGGTAGGCACTGAAGCTTTCTTT. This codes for CASSPGVGTEAFF.

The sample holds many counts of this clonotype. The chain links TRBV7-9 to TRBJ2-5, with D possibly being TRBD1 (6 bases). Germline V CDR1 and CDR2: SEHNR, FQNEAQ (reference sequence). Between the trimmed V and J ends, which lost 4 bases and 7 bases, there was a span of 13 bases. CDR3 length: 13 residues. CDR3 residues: CASSSGVVGTQYF. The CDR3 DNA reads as TGTGCCAGCAGCTCAGGGGTAGTCGGGACCCAGTACTTC.

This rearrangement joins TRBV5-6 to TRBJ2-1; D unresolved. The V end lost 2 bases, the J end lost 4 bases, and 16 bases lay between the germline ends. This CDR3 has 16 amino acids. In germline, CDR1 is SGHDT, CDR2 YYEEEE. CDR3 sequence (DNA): TGTGCCAGCAGCTTCCTAAGCCCCACAGCTTACAATGAGCAGTTCTTC. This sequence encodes CASSFLSPTAYNEQFF.

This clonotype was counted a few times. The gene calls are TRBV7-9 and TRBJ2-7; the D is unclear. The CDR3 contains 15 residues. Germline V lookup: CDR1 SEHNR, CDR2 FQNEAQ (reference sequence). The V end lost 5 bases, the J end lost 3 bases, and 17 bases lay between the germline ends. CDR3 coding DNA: TGTGCCAGCAGCCCTACAGAGGCTGGAATCTACGAGCAGTACTTC. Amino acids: CASSPTEAGIYEQYF.

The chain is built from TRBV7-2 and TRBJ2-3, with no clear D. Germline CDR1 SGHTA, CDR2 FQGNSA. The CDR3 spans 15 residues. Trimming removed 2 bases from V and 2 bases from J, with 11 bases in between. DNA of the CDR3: TGTGCCAGCAGCTTACTAGTCAGTAACACAGATACGCAGTATTTT. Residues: CASSLLVSNTDTQYF.

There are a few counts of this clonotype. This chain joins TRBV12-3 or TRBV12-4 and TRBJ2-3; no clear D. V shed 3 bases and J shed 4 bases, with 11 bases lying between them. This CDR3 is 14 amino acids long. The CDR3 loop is CASSFFDDADTQYF. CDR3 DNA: TGTGCCAGCAGTTTTTTCGATGACGCAGATACGCAGTATTTT.

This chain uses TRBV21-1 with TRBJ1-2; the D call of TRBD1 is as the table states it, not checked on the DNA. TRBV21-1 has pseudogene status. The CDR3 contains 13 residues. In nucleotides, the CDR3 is TGTGCCAGCGGGGGTCGGGCTAACTATGGCTACACCTTC. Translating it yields CASGGRANYGYTF.

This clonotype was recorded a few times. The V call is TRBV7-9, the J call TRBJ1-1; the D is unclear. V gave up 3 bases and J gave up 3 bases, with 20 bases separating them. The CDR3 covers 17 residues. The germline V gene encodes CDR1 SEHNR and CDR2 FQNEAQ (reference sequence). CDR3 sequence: CASSLKFGFGEDTEAFF. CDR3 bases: TGTGCCAGCAGCTTGAAGTTTGGGTTTGGGGAGGACACTGAAGCTTTCTTT.

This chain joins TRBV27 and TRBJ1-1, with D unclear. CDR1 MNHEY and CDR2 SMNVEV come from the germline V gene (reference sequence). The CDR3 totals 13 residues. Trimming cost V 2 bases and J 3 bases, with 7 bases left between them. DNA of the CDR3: TGTGCCAGCAGTTTAGGGCCCGACACTGAAGCTTTCTTT. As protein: CASSLGPDTEAFF.

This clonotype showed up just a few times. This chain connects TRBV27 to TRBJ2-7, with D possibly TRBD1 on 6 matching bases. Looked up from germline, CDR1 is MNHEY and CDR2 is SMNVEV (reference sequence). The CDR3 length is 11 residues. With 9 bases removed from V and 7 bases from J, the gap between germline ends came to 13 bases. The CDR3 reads CASQGIGEQYF. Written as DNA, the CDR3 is TGTGCCAGTCAGGGGATTGGGGAGCAGTACTTC.

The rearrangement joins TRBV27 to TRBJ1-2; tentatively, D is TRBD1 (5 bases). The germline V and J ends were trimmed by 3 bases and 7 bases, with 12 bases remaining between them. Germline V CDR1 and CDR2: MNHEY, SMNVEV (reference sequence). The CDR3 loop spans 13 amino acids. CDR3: CASSFPGKAGYTF. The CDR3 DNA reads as TGTGCCAGCAGTTTTCCAGGGAAGGCTGGCTACACCTTC.